These T cell receptor beta chains were read from a single sample in a study of response to subunit inactivated influenza vaccine. TCRdb called the RT-PCR reads again in MiXCR, with one record for every CDR3 protein. The sample lists fewer than 650,000 distinct CDR3 sequences, roughly 13% occurring once. Sequenced here: PBMCs from blood, sampled more than 35 days after vaccination. Receptors originate from a man aged 50-59 years who received an inactivated influenza vaccine. Both conserved end residues are part of each CDR3. The D gene is left open where the match is weak. Not every row has a clone size; where given, it reads once, few, many or a size class.

D	V	J	size	CDR3	DNA
-	TRBV18	TRBJ2-5	-	CASSRLTSPQETQYF	TGTGCCAGCTCTCGTCTCACGTCCCCTCAAGAGACCCAGTACTTC
-	TRBV5-1	TRBJ1-4	-	CASSLGTDGTNEKLFF	TGCGCCAGCAGCTTGGGGACAGACGGGACTAATGAAAAACTGTTTTTT
-	TRBV20-1	TRBJ2-1	few	CSARVRGGQFF	TGCAGTGCTAGAGTGAGGGGGGGGCAGTTCTTC
TRBD2	TRBV5-1	TRBJ2-1	-	CASRFDWTSPRTRTIYNEQFF	TGCGCCAGCAGATTCGATTGGACTAGCCCGCGAACTAGAACGATCTACAATGAGCAGTTCTTC
TRBD1	TRBV7-2	TRBJ2-3	few	CASSRDRWKDTQYF	TGTGCCAGCAGCCGGGACAGATGGAAAGATACGCAGTATTTT
TRBD2	TRBV5-1	TRBJ2-7	few	CASSLVPSGLIYEQYF	TGCGCCAGCAGCTTGGTCCCTAGCGGTCTAATCTACGAGCAGTACTTC
-	TRBV12-3/TRBV12-4	TRBJ2-7	few	CASSLSTHTYEQYF	TGTGCCAGCAGTTTATCGACACACACCTACGAGCAGTACTTC
TRBD1	TRBV6-1	TRBJ2-5	-	CASSVGDRVRETQYF	TGTGCCAGCAGTGTGGGGGACAGGGTGAGGGAGACCCAGTACTTC
TRBD1	TRBV5-1	TRBJ1-1	few	CASSPGQGGNTEAFF	TGCGCCAGCAGCCCGGGACAGGGAGGGAACACTGAAGCTTTCTTT
-	TRBV9	TRBJ2-1	few	CASSVDSLYNEQFF	TGTGCCAGCAGCGTAGACAGTCTTTACAATGAGCAGTTCTTC
TRBD2	TRBV11-2	TRBJ2-1	few	CASSTRLAGGRGEQFF	TGTGCCAGCAGCACCAGACTAGCGGGAGGGAGGGGAGAGCAGTTCTTC
TRBD2	TRBV12-3/TRBV12-4	TRBJ2-1	-	CASRLTSGSHNEQFF	TGTGCCAGCAGACTCACTAGCGGGAGCCACAATGAGCAGTTCTTC
-	TRBV7-9	TRBJ2-5	-	CASSVQGGETQYF	TGTGCCAGCAGCGTACAAGGTGGGGAGACCCAGTACTTC
TRBD1	TRBV27	TRBJ2-2	many	CASKPGQGTGELFF	TGTGCCAGCAAACCGGGACAGGGAACCGGGGAGCTGTTTTTT
TRBD2	TRBV6-2/TRBV6-3	TRBJ2-7	-	CASSYRLAGVYEQYF	TGTGCCAGCAGTTACAGACTAGCGGGGGTCTACGAGCAGTACTTC
-	TRBV4-1	TRBJ1-1	few	CASSQEYRGGAAEAFF	TGCGCCAGCAGCCAAGAATATCGCGGAGGGGCGGCTGAAGCTTTCTTT
TRBD2	TRBV28	TRBJ2-2	few	CASSLSGRYTGELFF	TGTGCCAGCAGTCTAAGCGGGAGATACACCGGGGAGCTGTTTTTT
-	TRBV6-5	TRBJ2-7	few	CASTYSWGKSYEQYF	TGTGCCAGCACTTACTCTTGGGGCAAGTCCTACGAGCAGTACTTC
-	TRBV4-3	TRBJ2-3	-	CASSQGYRADTQYF	TGCGCCAGCAGCCAAGGGTATCGGGCGGATACGCAGTATTTT